The clone carrying this T cell receptor beta chain was picked up a small number of times. Antigen: not known. The data stem from a study of identical twins. Study findings and constraints: Twins shared out-of-frame alpha sequences with excess low generation probability.

The CDR3 contains 17 residues. The V and J ends lost 3 bases and 3 bases, in that order; junction bases with no gene match: 10. TCRdb ran MiXCR on the 5' RACE reads and lists one entry per CDR3 protein. The repertoire consists of 450,000 to 500,000 distinct CDR3 sequences, with 13% to 15% occurring once and the leading ten covering approximately 1%. Separately, the same data were catalogued under a study of yellow fever vaccine responses in identical twins.

This sequence originates from a woman between 18 and 30 years old in good health. The chain couples TRBV12-3 or TRBV12-4 to TRBJ2-1, with 8 bases identical to TRBD2. The sample comprised CD4+ T cells sorted from blood. CDR3 nucleotide sequence: TGTGCCAGCAGTTTTTTTCCGGGAGGGTACATCTACAATGAGCAGTTCTTC. This sequence encodes CASSFFPGGYIYNEQFF.